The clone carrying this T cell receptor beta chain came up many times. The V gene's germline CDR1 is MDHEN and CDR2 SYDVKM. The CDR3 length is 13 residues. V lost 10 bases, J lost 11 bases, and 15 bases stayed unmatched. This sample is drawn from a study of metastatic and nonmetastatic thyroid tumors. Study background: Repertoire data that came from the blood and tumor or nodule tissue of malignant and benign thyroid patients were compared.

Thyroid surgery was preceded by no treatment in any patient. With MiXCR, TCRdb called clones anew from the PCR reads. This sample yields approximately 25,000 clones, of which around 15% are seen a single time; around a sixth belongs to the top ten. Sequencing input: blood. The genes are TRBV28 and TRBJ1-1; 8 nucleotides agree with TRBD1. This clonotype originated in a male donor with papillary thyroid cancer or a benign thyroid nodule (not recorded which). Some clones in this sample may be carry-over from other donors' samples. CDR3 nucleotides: TGTGCCACCTTTAGGATTGGACAGGGAGCGGCTTTCTTT. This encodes CATFRIGQGAAFF.